This T cell receptor beta chain appears in the sequencing data of a study of blood T cell repertoires in COVID-19. Method: immunoSEQ multiplex PCR; TCRdb's copy keeps in-frame clones and lacks some. The data hold over 25,000 clones, with approximately 80% observed a single time. The sequencing sample was made of peripheral blood. The receptor comes from a woman of 80 years or more with acute or convalescent COVID-19.

In DNA, the CDR3 is TGTGCCAGCAGCCAGTCGGACAGGGATAATGGCTACACCTTC. Its protein product is CASSQSDRDNGYTF. This chain links TRBV7-8 with TRBJ1-2, with TRBD1 matching 8 bases. The CDR3 spans 14 residues. The germline V gene encodes CDR1 SGHVS and CDR2 FQNEAQ. The V segment lost 5 bases and the J segment 6 bases; nucleotides outside the gene matches: 8.